This TCR beta chain was found in a study of T cells in Graves' hyperthyroidism and ophthalmopathy. This CDR3 spans 14 amino acids. Trimming took off 2 bases at V and 1 base at J, with 11 bases between the two ends. CDR1 is GTSNPN and CDR2 is SVGIG in the germline V gene (reference sequence). This clonotype was detected many times. Researchers took RNA transcripts and amplified the TCR beta CDR3 regions from them. Initially, a first-round RT-PCR of the TCR CDR3 employed the HTBI primer set. TCRdb analysed the multiplex PCR reads with MiXCR anew, one entry per CDR3 protein. The sample yields a few hundred thousand distinct CDR3 sequences, around 15% seen once. Patients having uncontrolled infection, another autoimmune disease, pregnancy or lactation were not included.

The specimen sequenced was blood. The source is a woman in her forties or fifties with Graves' hyperthyroidism that later progressed to Graves' ophthalmopathy. This sequence joins TRBV30 and TRBJ1-2; a weak D match, TRBD1 (6 bases). CDR3: CAWSFGRGNYGYTF. CDR3 nucleotide sequence: TGTGCCTGGAGTTTTGGCAGGGGTAACTATGGCTACACCTTC.